These 2 T cell receptor beta chains originate from one sample sequenced in a study of Ad26.COV2.S vaccination and SARS-CoV-2 variants. Measured with immunoSEQ multiplex PCR; TCRdb has only the in-frame clones, and not every one. Here the sample spans around 380,000 clones, 88% being singletons. The treatment denotes: 15 to 20 received Ad26.COV2.S at low or high dose, single or two shots; about five received placebo; per-sample allocation not given. Each sample was drawn 63 days after the first injection (of vaccine or placebo). Sequencing was performed on peripheral blood, taken in a trial of Ad26.COV2.S vaccine versus placebo. Receptor source: a person aged 18-60 years who received the Ad26.COV2.S COVID-19 vaccine or a placebo.

In its sample, this clone was seen once. The rearrangement joins TRBV29-1 to TRBJ2-3; D possibly matches TRBD1 or TRBD2 (5 bases each). The V gene's germline CDR1 is SQVTM and CDR2 ANQGSEA. Trimming removed 5 bases from V and 7 bases from J, with 19 bases in between. The CDR3 covers 14 residues. The CDR3 loop reads CSVRASGAEYTQYF. The CDR3 DNA reads as TGCAGCGTTCGAGCTTCCGGGGCCGAGTATACGCAGTATTTT.

This chain connects TRBV3-1 (or the pseudogene TRBV3-2) to TRBJ2-6, with a weak D call TRBD2 (5 bases). Trimming took 0 bases from V and 2 from J, leaving 8 bases between them. Germline V gene sequence: CDR1 LGHDT, CDR2 YNNKEL (reference sequence). The CDR3 covers 16 residues. CDR3 residues: CASSQDSGAGANVLTF. CDR3 bases: TGTGCCAGCAGCCAAGATTCCGGGGCTGGGGCCAACGTCCTGACTTTC.